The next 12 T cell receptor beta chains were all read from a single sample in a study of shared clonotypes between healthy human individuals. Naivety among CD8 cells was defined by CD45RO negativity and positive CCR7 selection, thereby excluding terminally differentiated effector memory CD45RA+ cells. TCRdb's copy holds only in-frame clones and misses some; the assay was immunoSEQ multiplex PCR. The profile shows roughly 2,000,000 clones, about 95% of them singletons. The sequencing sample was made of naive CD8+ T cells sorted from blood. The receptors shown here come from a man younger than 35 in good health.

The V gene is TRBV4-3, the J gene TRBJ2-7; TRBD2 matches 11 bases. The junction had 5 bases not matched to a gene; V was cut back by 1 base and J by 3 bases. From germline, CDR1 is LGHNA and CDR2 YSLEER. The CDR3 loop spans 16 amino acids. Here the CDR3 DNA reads TGCGCCAGCAGCCAAGGTCGACTAGCGGGACGCTACGAGCAGTACTTC. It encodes CASSQGRLAGRYEQYF.

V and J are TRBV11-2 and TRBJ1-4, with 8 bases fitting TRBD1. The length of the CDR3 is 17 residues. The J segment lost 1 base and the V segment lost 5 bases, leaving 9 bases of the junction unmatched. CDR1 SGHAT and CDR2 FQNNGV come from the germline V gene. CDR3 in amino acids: CASSPVGRGRTNEKLFF. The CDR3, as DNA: TGTGCCAGCAGCCCGGTGGGCAGGGGGCGAACTAATGAAAAACTGTTTTTT.

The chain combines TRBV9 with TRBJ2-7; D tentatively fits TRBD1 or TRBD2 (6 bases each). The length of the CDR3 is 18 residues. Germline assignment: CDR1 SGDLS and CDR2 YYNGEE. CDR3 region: CYQNLGGLFRVPSYEQYF. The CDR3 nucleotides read TGTTACCAGAACCTCGGGGGCCTATTCCGGGTGCCCTCCTACGAGCAGTACTTC.

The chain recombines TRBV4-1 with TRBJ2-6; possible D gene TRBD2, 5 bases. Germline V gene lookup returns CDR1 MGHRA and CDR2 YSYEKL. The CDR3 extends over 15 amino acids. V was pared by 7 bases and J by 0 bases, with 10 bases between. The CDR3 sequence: CASNWEHSGANVLTF. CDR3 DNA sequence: TGCGCCAGCAACTGGGAGCACTCTGGGGCCAACGTCCTGACTTTC.

CDR3 nucleotides: TGCAGCGCCGACATCACCGGGGAGCTGTTTTTT. Translated, it gives CSADITGELFF. The rearrangement joins TRBV29-1 to TRBJ2-2; D gene uncertain. Germline CDR1 is SQVTM and CDR2 is ANQGSEA. The CDR3 runs 11 residues. The V end was cut by 7 bases, the J end by 4 bases, with 7 bases between.

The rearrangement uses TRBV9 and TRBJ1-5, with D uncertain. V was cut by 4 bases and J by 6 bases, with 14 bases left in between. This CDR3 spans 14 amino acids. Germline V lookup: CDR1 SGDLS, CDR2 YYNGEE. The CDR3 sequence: CASSPTEWSQPQHF. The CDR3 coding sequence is TGTGCCAGCAGCCCCACCGAGTGGAGTCAGCCCCAGCATTTT.

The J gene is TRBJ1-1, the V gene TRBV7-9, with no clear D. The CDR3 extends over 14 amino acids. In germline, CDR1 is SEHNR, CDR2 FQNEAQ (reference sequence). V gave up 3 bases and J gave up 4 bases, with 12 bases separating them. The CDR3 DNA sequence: TGTGCCAGCAGCTTGATACGACCCGCCACTGAAGCTTTCTTT. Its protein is CASSLIRPATEAFF.

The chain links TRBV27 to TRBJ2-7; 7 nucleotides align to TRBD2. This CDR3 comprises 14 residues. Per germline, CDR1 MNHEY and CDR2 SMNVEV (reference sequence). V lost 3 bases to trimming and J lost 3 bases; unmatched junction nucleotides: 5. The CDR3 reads CASSLMASGYEQYF. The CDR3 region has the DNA TGTGCCAGCAGTTTGATGGCTAGCGGCTACGAGCAGTACTTC.

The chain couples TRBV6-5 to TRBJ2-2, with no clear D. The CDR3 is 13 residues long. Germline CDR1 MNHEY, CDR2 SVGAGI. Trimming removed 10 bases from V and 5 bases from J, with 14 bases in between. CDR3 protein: CATDREGTGELFF. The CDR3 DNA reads TGTGCCACCGATAGGGAAGGAACCGGGGAGCTGTTTTTT.

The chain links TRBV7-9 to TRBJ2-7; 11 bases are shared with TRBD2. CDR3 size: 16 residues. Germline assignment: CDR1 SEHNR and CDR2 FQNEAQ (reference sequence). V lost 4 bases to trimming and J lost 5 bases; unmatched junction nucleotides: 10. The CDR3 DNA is TGTGCCAGCAGCTGGATTTTAGCGGGAGGGCCTCACGAGCAGTACTTC. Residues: CASSWILAGGPHEQYF.

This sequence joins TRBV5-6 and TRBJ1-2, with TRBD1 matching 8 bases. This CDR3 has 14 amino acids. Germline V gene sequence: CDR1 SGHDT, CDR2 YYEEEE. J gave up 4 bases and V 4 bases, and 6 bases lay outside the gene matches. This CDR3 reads CASSGGDRGYGYTF. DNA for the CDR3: TGTGCCAGCAGCGGGGGTGACAGGGGCTATGGCTACACCTTC.

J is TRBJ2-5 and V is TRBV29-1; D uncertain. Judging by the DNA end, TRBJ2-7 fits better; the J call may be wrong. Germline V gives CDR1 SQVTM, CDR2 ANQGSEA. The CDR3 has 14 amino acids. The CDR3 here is CSVEDPDGSYEQYF. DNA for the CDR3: TGCAGCGTTGAAGATCCGGACGGGTCCTACGAGCAGTACTTC.